Listed below are T cell receptor beta chains from one sample, sequenced in a study of identical twins. Via MiXCR, TCRdb re-called the 5' RACE reads, giving one row per CDR3 protein. In the table there are hundreds of thousands of distinct CDR3 sequences, more than 9% of which are singletons. These same records also appear under a second study, on yellow fever vaccine responses in identical twins.

Sequences were obtained from PBMCs. The receptors derive from a woman between 18 and 30 years old in good health. The CDR3 runs from the conserved cysteine through the conserved F or W. The D gene is left open where the match is weak. Size values are once, few and many counts, or a class for expanded clones, and some rows have none.

few	.	TRBJ1-1	TRBV2	CASRIEGAFF	TGTGCCAGCAGGATTGAGGGGGCTTTCTTT
few	.	TRBJ2-1	TRBV18	CASSPIVNHQNNEQFF	TGTGCCAGCTCACCCATTGTAAACCATCAGAACAATGAGCAGTTCTTC
few	TRBD2	TRBJ2-5	TRBV20-1	CSASTLAGALLLYQETQYF	TGCAGTGCTTCTACCCTAGCGGGAGCCCTCCTTTTGTACCAAGAGACCCAGTACTTC
many	.	TRBJ1-4	TRBV20-1	CSAGDGFNEKLFF	TGCAGTGCCGGGGACGGCTTTAATGAAAAACTGTTTTTT
.	TRBD2	TRBJ2-7	TRBV20-1	CSASTPGLVPYEQYF	TGCAGTGCTAGCACCCCGGGACTAGTCCCCTACGAGCAGTACTTC
few	.	TRBJ2-7	TRBV21-1	CASNTRDIRREEGIYEQYF	TGTGCCAGCAATACCCGGGACATCCGGCGGGAGGAGGGTATCTACGAGCAGTACTTC
few	.	TRBJ1-1	TRBV5-1	CASSLAGGVGTEAFF	TGCGCCAGCAGCTTGGCTGGGGGGGTAGGGACTGAAGCTTTCTTT
few	.	TRBJ2-6	TRBV6-1	CASTLTNSGANVLTF	TGTGCCAGCACCCTTACTAACTCTGGGGCCAACGTCCTGACTTTC
few	TRBD1	TRBJ2-1	TRBV6-5	CASSNQRGQGSIYNEQFF	TGTGCCAGCAGTAACCAAAGAGGACAGGGGTCTATCTACAATGAGCAGTTCTTC
.	.	TRBJ2-5	TRBV28	CASSFERTYKETQYF	TGTGCCAGCAGTTTTGAGCGCACGTATAAAGAGACCCAGTACTTC
.	.	TRBJ2-5	TRBV7-9	CASSFIAQETQYF	TGTGCCAGCAGCTTTATAGCACAAGAGACCCAGTACTTC
few	.	TRBJ2-1	TRBV25-1	CASKVYNEQFF	TGTGCCAGCAAAGTGTACAATGAGCAGTTCTTC
many	.	TRBJ1-2	TRBV5-1	CASSLDTYGYTF	TGCGCCAGCAGCTTGGACACCTATGGCTACACCTTC
.	.	TRBJ2-3	TRBV20-1	CSASTSLSFSTSTDTQYF	TGCAGTGCTAGCACTAGTCTTAGTTTCTCGACTAGCACAGATACGCAGTATTTT
.	TRBD1	TRBJ2-2	TRBV4-1	CASSQAAGGVTGELFF	TGCGCCAGCAGCCAAGCCGCAGGGGGCGTCACCGGGGAGCTGTTTTTT
.	TRBD1	TRBJ1-2	TRBV6-1	CASSRDRSYGYTF	TGTGCCAGCAGTAGGGACAGATCTTATGGCTACACCTTC
.	.	TRBJ2-4	TRBV20-1	CSARPYGKNIQYF	TGCAGTGCTAGACCTTACGGGAAAAACATTCAGTACTTC
few	.	TRBJ2-3	TRBV24-1	CATSEQNQDTQYF	TGTGCCACCTCGGAACAGAACCAGGATACGCAGTATTTT
few	.	TRBJ2-2	TRBV12-3/TRBV12-4	CASSHPARTGELFF	TGTGCCAGCAGCCACCCCGCGAGGACCGGGGAGCTGTTTTTT
few	TRBD1	TRBJ2-5	TRBV12-3/TRBV12-4	CASRLTGWEETQYF	TGTGCCAGCAGGCTGACAGGGTGGGAAGAGACCCAGTACTTC
few	TRBD2	TRBJ2-1	TRBV10-3	CAISERTSGGSVGEQFF	TGTGCCATCAGTGAAAGGACTAGCGGGGGGTCCGTCGGTGAGCAGTTCTTC
.	TRBD1	TRBJ2-5	TRBV4-1	CASSRARGETQYF	TGCGCCAGCAGCCGCGCCAGGGGGGAGACCCAGTACTTC
many	.	TRBJ2-2	TRBV29-1	CSVERENGELFF	TGCAGCGTTGAGAGGGAAAACGGGGAGCTGTTTTTT
.	TRBD2	TRBJ2-7	TRBV28	CASTTLAEATYEQYF	TGTGCCAGCACAACACTAGCGGAGGCCACCTACGAGCAGTACTTC
few	.	TRBJ1-1	TRBV29-1	CSVEGDGTEAFF	TGCAGCGTTGAAGGGGACGGCACTGAAGCTTTCTTT
many	TRBD2	TRBJ2-3	TRBV6-5	CASSYSAGEDTQYF	TGTGCCAGCAGTTACTCTGCGGGAGAAGATACGCAGTATTTT
.	.	TRBJ2-2	TRBV4-1	CASSQEEAAFYAGELFF	TGCGCCAGCAGCCAAGAGGAGGCGGCATTCTATGCAGGGGAGCTGTTTTTT
few	.	TRBJ1-2	TRBV6-1	CASSEGPSLYGYTF	TGTGCCAGCAGTGAAGGCCCGAGTCTCTATGGCTACACCTTC
.	.	TRBJ1-5	TRBV28	CASSLYPRQGGRYNQPQHF	TGTGCCAGCAGTTTATATCCCCGTCAGGGAGGGAGATACAATCAGCCCCAGCATTTT
few	TRBD1	TRBJ2-4	TRBV9	CASSSGQGDLGAKNIQYF	TGTGCCAGCAGCTCGGGACAGGGGGATCTCGGAGCCAAAAACATTCAGTACTTC
many	.	TRBJ2-4	TRBV12-3/TRBV12-4	CASRAGRPTYF	TGTGCCAGCAGGGCTGGAAGGCCGACGTACTTC
few	TRBD1	TRBJ2-1	TRBV29-1	CSVRGGQGNEQFF	TGCAGCGTTCGAGGGGGACAGGGCAATGAGCAGTTCTTC
many	.	TRBJ2-3	TRBV4-1	CASSQARGPADTQYF	TGCGCCAGCAGCCAAGCGCGGGGCCCCGCAGATACGCAGTATTTT
few	.	TRBJ1-2	TRBV12-3/TRBV12-4	CASSAPGRDGYTF	TGTGCCAGCAGTGCTCCAGGAAGGGATGGCTACACCTTC
.	.	TRBJ2-5	TRBV18	CASTSQETQYF	TGTGCCAGCACATCACAAGAGACCCAGTACTTC